A single sample gave rise to the 29 T cell receptor beta chains below, sequenced in a study of early T cells in non-severe SARS-CoV-2 infection. In TCRdb, the 5' RACE reads were re-called with MiXCR into one record per CDR3 protein. The sample includes 25,000 to 35,000 distinct CDR3 sequences, roughly 7.2% of them seen just once. Sequencing was performed on whole blood. These receptors all stem from an adult who was a healthcare worker with PCR-confirmed SARS-CoV-2 infection or an uninfected control (not recorded which).

The V and J genes are TRBV7-6 and TRBJ2-2; possible D gene TRBD1, 5 bases. V was shortened by 2 bases and J by 1 base, with 5 bases between the two germline ends. The CDR3 sequence is 14 residues long. Germline V CDR1 and CDR2: SGHVS, FNYEAQ. The CDR3 reads CASSLTGNTGELFF. The CDR3 DNA sequence: TGTGCCAGCAGCTTAACAGGGAACACCGGGGAGCTGTTTTTT.

This clonotype was detected many times. The chain has TRBV14 and TRBJ1-2; unclear D gene. The CDR3 runs to 14 residues. Germline CDR1 is SGHDN and CDR2 is FVKESK. V was trimmed by 2 bases and J by 8 bases, leaving 15 bases between them. CDR3 nucleotides: TGTGCCAGCAGCCAATGTCGGAAGTTCGACGGCTACACCTTC. Its translation is CASSQCRKFDGYTF.

This clonotype occurred a few times. This chain connects TRBV7-8 to TRBJ1-4, with unresolved D. The CDR3 is 13 amino acids. Trimming removed 5 bases at V and 8 bases at J, with 12 bases between. The germline V gene has CDR1 SGHVS and CDR2 FQNEAQ. CDR3 sequence reads: CASSPTAREKLFF. The CDR3, as DNA: TGTGCCAGCAGCCCTACCGCCCGGGAAAAACTGTTTTTT.

This clonotype was seen many times. The genes are TRBV28 and TRBJ1-5; 9 bases align to TRBD1. CDR3 length: 15 amino acids. The germline V gene has CDR1 MDHEN and CDR2 SYDVKM. V trimming: 7 bases; J trimming: 4 bases; junction bases outside the gene matches: 8. The chain's CDR3 is CASTSPQGANQPQHF. For the CDR3, the DNA is TGTGCCAGCACCTCACCACAGGGGGCGAATCAGCCCCAGCATTTT.

This sequence joins TRBV5-1 and TRBJ2-7, with a tentative D call TRBD1 (5 bases). Trimming pared 4 bases from V and 2 bases from J, leaving 10 bases between. This CDR3 spans 13 amino acids. The germline V gene has CDR1 SGHRS and CDR2 YFSETQ. This chain's CDR3 is CASSPTVTYEQYF. The CDR3, as DNA: TGCGCCAGCAGCCCGACAGTCACCTACGAGCAGTACTTC.

This clonotype was observed at least ten times. The chain carries TRBV4-1 and TRBJ2-7; possibly TRBD2 for D (5 bases). This CDR3 region has 14 residues. V was shortened by 1 base and J by 3 bases, with 10 bases between the two germline ends. The germline V gene has CDR1 MGHRA and CDR2 YSYEKL. This chain's CDR3 is CASSQVDGIYEQYF. CDR3 bases: TGCGCCAGCAGCCAAGTGGACGGGATCTACGAGCAGTACTTC.

In its sample, this clonotype was seen many times. This chain joins TRBV11-3 and TRBJ2-3; 8 bases map to TRBD2. In germline, CDR1 is SGHNT, CDR2 YENEEA. After removal of 0 bases from V and 6 bases from J, the junction contained 2 bases not matched to a gene. This CDR3 comprises 14 residues. CDR3 in DNA: TGTGCCAGCAGCTTAGAAGCGGGAGTGGATACGCAGTATTTT. Protein: CASSLEAGVDTQYF.

This clonotype came up many times. The chain carries TRBV20-1 and TRBJ1-1, with D unresolved. Per germline, CDR1 DFQATT and CDR2 SNEGSKA (reference sequence). The CDR3 has 12 amino acids. V lost 8 bases to trimming and J lost 1 base, with 11 bases between them. CDR3 protein: CSPRWGNTEAFF. As DNA, the CDR3 is TGCAGTCCAAGATGGGGGAACACTGAAGCTTTCTTT.

Concerning this clonotype: Given a much more abundant clone one base away, this may be a read error. The chain carries TRBV20-1 and TRBJ1-4, with 11 bases aligning to TRBD1. Germline lookup yields CDR1 DFQATT and CDR2 SNEGSKA (reference sequence). The CDR3 is made up of 13 amino acids. The CDR3 protein is CRASGQGDEKLFF. In DNA form, the CDR3 reads TGCAGAGCCTCGGGACAGGGGGACGAAAAACTGTTTTTT.

This clonotype was seen repeatedly, ten times or more. This chain links TRBV2 with TRBJ2-1; D not resolved. V was clipped by 7 bases and J by 1 base, with 29 bases between them. Germline CDR1 is SNHLY and CDR2 is FYNNEI. The length of the CDR3 is 20 residues. The chain's CDR3 is CASTSQYPTLKIGSYNEQFF. Written as DNA, the CDR3 is TGTGCCAGCACGTCTCAATATCCTACATTGAAAATTGGATCCTACAATGAGCAGTTCTTC.

This clonotype was seen at least ten times. This chain uses TRBV7-3 with TRBJ2-2, with 8 bases lining up with TRBD1. The CDR3 is 16 residues long. J was trimmed by 0 bases and V by 5 bases; bases with no gene match: 5. Looked up from germline, CDR1 is SGHTA and CDR2 is FQGTGA. The CDR3 nucleotides are TGTGCCAGCAGCGTCCAACAGGGGGCGAACACCGGGGAGCTGTTTTTT. This gives the protein CASSVQQGANTGELFF.

This clonotype was seen repeatedly, ten times or more. V usage is TRBV24-1 and J usage is TRBJ2-2; D possibly matches TRBD1 or TRBD2 (5 bases each). The germline CDR1 and CDR2 sequences are KGHDR and SFDVKD. CDR3 size: 17 residues. The ends were cut back, 0 bases at V and 0 bases at J, with 10 bases in the middle. CDR3 sequence: CATSDLGAAANTGELFF. The CDR3 DNA reads as TGTGCCACCAGTGATTTGGGGGCAGCGGCGAACACCGGGGAGCTGTTTTTT.

The sample holds many counts of this clonotype. The V gene is TRBV6-5, the J gene TRBJ2-1, with unresolved D. From germline, CDR1 is MNHEY and CDR2 SVGAGI. V lost 6 bases and J 4 bases, leaving 4 bases between the germline ends. The CDR3 has 11 amino acids. The chain's CDR3 is CASSKYNEQFF. CDR3 DNA sequence: TGTGCCAGCAGCAAGTACAATGAGCAGTTCTTC.

The table lists this clonotype with many counts. The chain links TRBV7-8 to TRBJ2-7; D gene unclear. Per the germline V gene, CDR1 is SGHVS and CDR2 is FQNEAQ. This CDR3 has 15 residues. V was cut by 1 base and J by 0 bases, with 10 bases left in between. CDR3 in DNA: TGTGCCAGCAGCTTAGTTGCTACGGGCTCCTACGAGCAGTACTTC. Encoded protein: CASSLVATGSYEQYF.

The chain has TRBV6-2 or TRBV6-3 and TRBJ2-1; no firm D call. Trimming took off 0 bases at V and 10 bases at J, with 4 bases between the two ends. The germline V gene has CDR1 MNHEY and CDR2 SVGEGT. The CDR3 length is 11 residues. CDR3 sequence (DNA): TGTGCCAGCAGTTACTCTGCGGAGCAGTTCTTC. Amino acid sequence: CASSYSAEQFF.

This clonotype was counted at least ten times. The chain carries TRBV7-9 and TRBJ1-1; D ambiguous. V lost 0 bases and J 4 bases, leaving 6 bases between the germline ends. Germline CDR1 SEHNR, CDR2 FQNEAQ (reference sequence). The CDR3 is made up of 13 amino acids. Here the CDR3 DNA reads TGTGCCAGCAGCTTAGCACGGGGCACTGAAGCTTTCTTT. Encoded protein: CASSLARGTEAFF.

This clonotype was observed at least ten times. The rearrangement links TRBV5-1 to TRBJ1-2; 9 bases match TRBD1. The J segment lost 8 bases and the V segment lost 4 bases, leaving 9 bases of the junction unmatched. Germline V gene data show CDR1 as SGHRS and CDR2 as YFSETQ. The CDR3 is 14 residues long. The CDR3 nucleotides are TGCGCCAGCAGCGCCGGACAGGGGAGCTACGGCTACACCTTC. Translated, it gives CASSAGQGSYGYTF. The full variable domain, rest sourced from reference TRBV5-1 and TRBJ1-2, is KAGVTQTPRYLIKTRGQQVTLSCSPISGHRSVSWYQQTPGQGLQFLFEYFSETQRNKGNFPGRFSGRQFSNSRSEMNVSTLELGDSALYLCASSAGQGSYGYTFGSGTRLTVV.

This clonotype was detected only a few times. The chain recombines TRBV19 with TRBJ2-1, with D unresolved. Per the germline V gene, CDR1 is LNHDA and CDR2 is SQIVND (reference sequence). V lost 6 bases, J lost 0 bases, and 3 bases lay in between. The CDR3 length is 12 residues. The CDR3 loop reads CASRSSYNEQFF. CDR3 DNA sequence: TGTGCCAGTAGGAGCTCCTACAATGAGCAGTTCTTC.

This clonotype has a count of ten or more. The J gene is TRBJ2-2, the V gene TRBV19; 10 positions agree with TRBD1. With V trimmed by 9 bases and J by 0 bases, 4 bases remained unmatched. CDR1 is LNHDA and CDR2 is SQIVND in the germline V gene (reference sequence). The CDR3 is 15 residues long. For the CDR3, the DNA is TGTGCCAGCCCCGGACAGGGGGCGAACACCGGGGAGCTGTTTTTT. It specifies CASPGQGANTGELFF.

This clonotype occurred many times. The J gene is TRBJ2-3, the V gene TRBV20-1, with a possible D match to TRBD2 (6 bases). Germline V gene sequence: CDR1 DFQATT, CDR2 SNEGSKA (reference sequence). V lost 3 bases, J lost 0 bases, and 19 bases lay in between. This CDR3 has 17 amino acids. The CDR3 DNA reads as TGCAGTGCTAGGTCCGCGTTGGGAGGACCTAGCACAGATACGCAGTATTTT. This encodes CSARSALGGPSTDTQYF.

The chain uses TRBV7-3 and TRBJ2-7, with 8 nucleotides matching TRBD1. Germline CDR1 and CDR2: SGHTA and FQGTGA. This CDR3 region has 15 residues. J gave up 6 bases and V 1 base, and 8 bases lay outside the gene matches. The CDR3, as DNA: TGTGCCAGCAGCTTAAGCGCAGGGGGCGGAAGCGAGCAGTACTTC. Translated, it gives CASSLSAGGGSEQYF.

This clonotype was observed many times. The genes are TRBV20-1 and TRBJ1-5; tentatively, D is TRBD1 (5 bases). Trimming pared 1 base from V and 5 bases from J, leaving 12 bases between. Germline V gene sequence: CDR1 DFQATT, CDR2 SNEGSKA (reference sequence). The CDR3 extends over 14 amino acids. CDR3 in amino acids: CSARAGTPYQPQHF. The CDR3 DNA follows: TGCAGTGCTAGAGCCGGGACTCCTTATCAGCCCCAGCATTTT.

This clonotype has ten or more counts. The rearrangement uses TRBV20-1 and TRBJ1-2; D gene ambiguous. The length of the CDR3 is 11 residues. Trimming cost V 5 bases and J 4 bases, with 8 bases left between them. The V gene's germline CDR1 is DFQATT and CDR2 SNEGSKA (reference sequence). The CDR3, as DNA: TGCAGTGCTGACGACACCTATGGCTACACCTTC. This sequence encodes CSADDTYGYTF.

This clonotype was observed many times. This chain links TRBV6-5 with TRBJ1-5; TRBD1 is a possible D gene (5 bases). CDR1 MNHEY and CDR2 SVGAGI come from the germline V gene. This CDR3 spans 18 amino acids. V shed 4 bases and J shed 4 bases, with 23 bases lying between them. For the CDR3, the DNA is TGTGCCAGCAGTTCCTCCGGGACTGGAACTGTAACTAATCAGCCCCAGCATTTT. Amino acids: CASSSSGTGTVTNQPQHF.

In its sample, this clonotype was seen a few times. CDR3 residues: CSSVAGRETQYF. The CDR3 DNA reads TGCAGCAGCGTGGCGGGGAGAGAGACCCAGTACTTC. V is TRBV29-1 and J is TRBJ2-5, with a weak D call TRBD2 (6 bases). V lost 8 bases and J lost 4, with 14 bases in between. The CDR3 runs 12 residues. CDR1 is SQVTM, CDR2 ANQGSEA, per germline.

This clonotype appeared many times. The rearrangement uses TRBV6-6 and TRBJ2-7; no clear D gene. The germline V gene has CDR1 MNHNY and CDR2 SVGAGI (reference sequence). This CDR3 contains 11 residues. Trimming shortened V by 6 bases and J by 3 bases, and 6 bases separated the two germline ends. CDR3 residues: CASRSNYEQYF. The CDR3 bases are TGTGCCAGCAGGTCAAACTACGAGCAGTACTTC.

DNA of the CDR3: TGTGCCAGTAGTATTGGGACGGAGTTTCTTGGTACGCAGTATTTT. Protein product: CASSIGTEFLGTQYF. The rearrangement links TRBV19 to TRBJ2-3; D tentatively reads TRBD1 or TRBD2 (5 bases each). This CDR3 contains 15 residues. Germline CDR1 LNHDA, CDR2 SQIVND (reference sequence). V lost 3 bases and J lost 8, with 18 bases in between. The variable domain in full, with the rest retrieved from reference TRBV19 and TRBJ2-3, is DGGITQSPKYLFRKEGQNVTLSCEQNLNHDAMYWYRQDPGQGLRLIYYSQIVNDFQKGDIAEGYSVSREKKESFPLTVTSAQKNPTAFYLCASSIGTEFLGTQYFGPGTRLTVL.

The rearrangement joins TRBV19 to TRBJ2-3; D remains ambiguous. This CDR3 spans 14 amino acids. Germline CDR1 LNHDA, CDR2 SQIVND (reference sequence). The V end was cut by 3 bases, the J end by 6 bases, with 13 bases between. The CDR3 DNA is TGTGCCAGTAGTATTGGGCTAGAAATGGATACGCAGTATTTT. The encoded protein is CASSIGLEMDTQYF.

In its sample, this clonotype was seen a few times. V usage is TRBV29-1 and J usage is TRBJ2-1, with TRBD1 identical over 10 bases. With 5 bases clipped from V and 8 bases from J, the junction kept 12 bases outside the gene matches. This CDR3 is 15 amino acids long. CDR1 is SQVTM, CDR2 ANQGSEA, per germline. The CDR3 DNA follows: TGCAGCGTTCCACGACCGGGACAGGGGAGTGATGAGCAGTTCTTC. This translates into CSVPRPGQGSDEQFF.